The 30 T cell receptor beta chains below all came from one sample that was sequenced in a study of identical twins. TCRdb independently ran MiXCR on the 5' RACE reads; one entry per CDR3 protein. The sample has 300,000 to 400,000 distinct CDR3 sequences; approximately 8.8% are singletons. Sequencing was carried out using naive T cells sorted from blood. The receptor source for this set is a woman aged 50 to 60 in good health.

This chain links TRBV29-1 with TRBJ2-7, with 7 bases identical to TRBD1. This CDR3 contains 12 residues. J lost 2 bases, V lost 6 bases, and 4 bases had no gene match. CDR1 and CDR2 from the germline V gene are SQVTM and ANQGSEA. As DNA, the CDR3 is TGCAGCGTCAGAGGGACAGCCTACGAGCAGTACTTC. Protein product: CSVRGTAYEQYF.

The rearrangement uses TRBV20-1 and TRBJ1-5; 7 bases align to TRBD1. The CDR3 runs to 14 residues. Germline CDR1 is DFQATT and CDR2 is SNEGSKA (reference sequence). Germline trimming cut 6 bases from V and 2 bases from J; bases unmatched to any gene: 7. Here the CDR3 DNA reads TGCAGTGCCACCCAGGGGGGGGGCAATCAGCCCCAGCATTTT. Translation: CSATQGGGNQPQHF.

This clonotype was recorded a few times. The chain uses TRBV5-1 and TRBJ1-1; no clear D. Between the trimmed V and J ends, which lost 5 bases and 7 bases, there was a span of 9 bases. Per the germline V gene, CDR1 is SGHRS and CDR2 is YFSETQ. The CDR3 spans 11 residues. CDR3 nucleotide sequence: TGCGCCAGCAGTTACGGGAATGAAGCTTTCTTT. Amino acid sequence: CASSYGNEAFF.

This clonotype appeared a few times. The rearrangement links TRBV2 to TRBJ2-7; a possible D gene is TRBD2 (6 bases). Trimming shortened V by 0 bases and J by 0 bases, and 12 bases separated the two germline ends. CDR3 length: 16 residues. Germline V gene sequence: CDR1 SNHLY, CDR2 FYNNEI. DNA for the CDR3: TGTGCCAGCAGTGAAGCGGGACTGACGAGCTCCTACGAGCAGTACTTC. This codes for CASSEAGLTSSYEQYF. The full variable domain, rest sourced from reference TRBV2 and TRBJ2-7, is EPEVTQTPSHQVTQMGQEVILRCVPISNHLYFYWYRQILGQKVEFLVSFYNNEISEKSEIFDDQFSVERPDGSNFTLKIRSTKLEDSAMYFCASSEAGLTSSYEQYFGPGTRLTVT.

This clonotype was counted ten times or more. The chain employs TRBV5-1 and TRBJ1-1; tentatively, D is TRBD1 (6 bases). Trimming removed 5 bases at V and 0 bases at J, with 17 bases between. Germline loops: CDR1 SGHRS, CDR2 YFSETQ. The CDR3 has 16 amino acids. The CDR3 protein is CASSWSPTGMNTEAFF. DNA of the CDR3: TGCGCCAGCAGTTGGAGTCCGACAGGCATGAACACTGAAGCTTTCTTT.

This clonotype has only one observation. The junction departs from the called germline gene at one end, perhaps through a read error. This chain links TRBV6-5 with TRBJ1-1, with 8 bases identical to TRBD1. The CDR3 is 13 residues long. Germline CDR1 is MNHEY and CDR2 is SVGAGI. The CDR3 DNA is TGTGCCAGCAGCATCGGACAGGGCACTGACGCTTTCTTT. This translates into CASSIGQGTDAFF.

This clonotype was seen ten or more times. The chain couples TRBV4-1 to TRBJ1-5; no clear D gene. The CDR3 runs to 14 residues. Trimming took 1 base from V and 2 from J, leaving 6 bases between them. Germline V gene sequence: CDR1 MGHRA, CDR2 YSYEKL. CDR3 nucleotides: TGCGCCAGCAGCCAAGGTGTGGGCAATCAGCCCCAGCATTTT. Encoded protein: CASSQGVGNQPQHF.

This clonotype was recorded a few times. The chain employs TRBV5-4 and TRBJ2-3, with 11 nucleotides matching TRBD2. V was pared by 3 bases and J by 4 bases, with 7 bases of the junction left unmatched. Germline lookup yields CDR1 SGHNT and CDR2 YYREEE (reference sequence). CDR3 size: 16 residues. CDR3 amino acids: CASSYRSGGGADTQYF. DNA for the CDR3: TGTGCCAGCAGCTACCGTAGCGGGGGGGGGGCAGATACGCAGTATTTT.

The genes are TRBV20-1 and TRBJ2-1; D ambiguous. CDR3 length: 15 residues. Trimming stripped 6 bases from V and 0 bases from J, with 15 bases between. Germline V gene lookup returns CDR1 DFQATT and CDR2 SNEGSKA (reference sequence). As DNA, the CDR3 is TGCAGTGCCGGTCCCACTACAAGCTCCTACAATGAGCAGTTCTTC. Translating gives CSAGPTTSSYNEQFF.

The sample holds a few counts of this clonotype. The chain combines TRBV25-1 with TRBJ2-3; D not certain. The CDR3 is made up of 14 amino acids. In germline, CDR1 is MGHDK, CDR2 SYGVNS. V lost 6 bases and J 3 bases, leaving 13 bases between the germline ends. The CDR3 bases are TGTGCCAGCAGCGATTTAATGGGAACAGATACGCAGTATTTT. Translation: CASSDLMGTDTQYF. The full variable domain, rest sourced from reference TRBV25-1 and TRBJ2-3, is EADIYQTPRYLVIGTGKKITLECSQTMGHDKMYWYQQDPGMELHLIHYSYGVNSTEKGDLSSESTVSRIRTEHFPLTLESARPSHTSQYLCASSDLMGTDTQYFGPGTRLTVL.

This rearrangement joins TRBV3-1 to TRBJ2-1; D may be TRBD1 (6 bases). V lost 4 bases and J 9 bases, leaving 16 bases between the germline ends. The CDR3 extends over 14 amino acids. CDR1 is LGHDT, CDR2 YNNKEL, per germline (reference sequence). The CDR3 DNA sequence: TGTGCCAGCAGCCTGTCACCCAGGGGCGCTGAGCAGTTCTTC. This encodes CASSLSPRGAEQFF.

This clonotype showed up just a few times. The rearrangement links TRBV7-2 to TRBJ1-5, with D unresolved. CDR3 length: 16 amino acids. CDR1 and CDR2 (germline): SGHTA, FQGNSA. V was clipped by 5 bases and J by 0 bases, with 14 bases between them. Here the CDR3 DNA reads TGTGCCAGCAGCCTGACACCAGCGTTTAGCAATCAGCCCCAGCATTTT. This sequence encodes CASSLTPAFSNQPQHF.

This clonotype has just a few counts. This chain connects TRBV2 to TRBJ2-7; D tentatively fits TRBD1 or TRBD2 (5 bases each). The CDR3 is 14 amino acids. Trimming shortened V by 6 bases and J by 0 bases, and 12 bases separated the two germline ends. Germline loops: CDR1 SNHLY, CDR2 FYNNEI. CDR3 residues: CASRGTESSYEQYF. The CDR3 DNA reads TGTGCCAGCAGGGGGACGGAGAGCTCCTACGAGCAGTACTTC.

The chain uses TRBV2 and TRBJ2-1; possible D gene TRBD2, 6 bases. Trimming stripped 8 bases from V and 4 bases from J, with 18 bases between. The length of the CDR3 is 15 residues. Germline lookup yields CDR1 SNHLY and CDR2 FYNNEI. The CDR3 loop reads CASSPSGVRYNEQFF. The CDR3, as DNA: TGTGCCAGCTCACCCTCGGGGGTCCGTTACAATGAGCAGTTCTTC.

This clonotype appeared many times. The chain carries TRBV29-1 and TRBJ2-7; D is perhaps TRBD1 (6 bases). V was trimmed by 6 bases and J by 2 bases, leaving 11 bases between them. CDR3 length: 12 amino acids. In germline, CDR1 is SQVTM, CDR2 ANQGSEA. Written as DNA, the CDR3 is TGCAGCGTGGAGACAGGACCCTACGAGCAGTACTTC. It is translated as CSVETGPYEQYF.

Concerning this clonotype itself: A much larger clone differs from this one at a single base, so this may be a read error. The chain is built from TRBV18 and TRBJ2-1; 10 positions agree with TRBD1. The CDR3 covers 14 residues. In germline, CDR1 is KGHSH, CDR2 LQKENI. Germline trimming cut 7 bases from V and 1 base from J; bases unmatched to any gene: 1. The DNA for the CDR3 is TGTGCCAGCTGGACAGGGGGATCCTACAATGAGCAGTTCTTC. This translates into CASWTGGSYNEQFF.

The sample holds a few counts of this clonotype. The chain recombines TRBV4-1 with TRBJ2-4; TRBD2 aligns across 9 bases. Trimming removed 1 base from V and 3 bases from J; junction bases left unmatched: 4. Germline V gene lookup returns CDR1 MGHRA and CDR2 YSYEKL. There are 16 residues in the CDR3. The CDR3 is CASSQGRAGGKNIQYF. CDR3 DNA sequence: TGCGCCAGCAGCCAAGGGCGAGCGGGAGGCAAAAACATTCAGTACTTC.

The rearrangement links TRBV27 to TRBJ1-5; a possible D gene is TRBD1 (6 bases). This CDR3 region has 14 residues. CDR1 is MNHEY, CDR2 SMNVEV, per germline (reference sequence). V lost 6 bases and J lost 4, with 13 bases in between. The CDR3 DNA follows: TGTGCCAGCAGACCCGGGACACCTAATCAGCCCCAGCATTTT. This gives the protein CASRPGTPNQPQHF.

Many counts were recorded for this clonotype. V gene TRBV20-1 combines with J gene TRBJ2-1; 12 nucleotides line up with TRBD1. The CDR3 spans 15 residues. J was trimmed by 8 bases and V by 3 bases; bases with no gene match: 8. Germline lookup yields CDR1 DFQATT and CDR2 SNEGSKA (reference sequence). The CDR3 region is CSARVGDRGPDEQFF. The DNA for the CDR3 is TGCAGTGCTAGGGTGGGGGACAGGGGGCCCGATGAGCAGTTCTTC.

This clonotype was counted many times. This sequence joins TRBV5-1 and TRBJ1-2, with D possibly being TRBD1 (5 bases). The CDR3 spans 15 residues. V was pared by 4 bases and J by 4 bases, with 17 bases between. Germline V gene data show CDR1 as SGHRS and CDR2 as YFSETQ. The DNA of the CDR3 is TGCGCCAGCAGCGCCCGGGGGAGGGAGAGCTATGGCTACACCTTC. Amino acids: CASSARGRESYGYTF.

This clonotype was counted many times. The chain links TRBV2 to TRBJ1-5; tentatively, D is TRBD1 (5 bases). V was cut by 4 bases and J by 6 bases, with 13 bases left in between. CDR1 is SNHLY, CDR2 FYNNEI, per germline. The CDR3 has 14 residues. As DNA, the CDR3 is TGTGCCAGCAGTGTTGGGGGGTGGGTTCAGCCCCAGCATTTT. It yields the protein CASSVGGWVQPQHF.

This clonotype was counted ten times or more. The V call is TRBV3-1, the J call TRBJ2-1; 12 bases match TRBD2. There are 17 residues in the CDR3. CDR1 and CDR2 (germline): LGHDT, YNNKEL (reference sequence). J was trimmed by 3 bases and V by 3 bases; bases with no gene match: 6. CDR3 in amino acids: CASSHGLAGSRYNEQFF. The CDR3 nucleotides read TGTGCCAGCAGCCACGGACTAGCGGGATCCCGCTACAATGAGCAGTTCTTC.

On this clonotype itself: This sequence may be a read error, since a much larger clone differs from it by one base. This chain links TRBV7-3 with TRBJ1-1; tentatively, D is TRBD1 (5 bases). Germline V CDR1 and CDR2: SGHTA, FQGTGA. The CDR3 sequence is 14 residues long. Between the trimmed V and J ends, which lost 5 bases and 1 base, there was a span of 11 bases. The CDR3 is CASSPGAGNTEAFF. Here the CDR3 DNA reads TGTGCCAGCAGCCCCGGGGCAGGGAACACTGAAGCTTTCTTT.

This clonotype occurred a few times. V usage is TRBV20-1 and J usage is TRBJ1-5; D possibly corresponds to TRBD1 (5 bases). Germline V lookup: CDR1 DFQATT, CDR2 SNEGSKA (reference sequence). This CDR3 is 14 amino acids long. V dropped 2 bases and J dropped 3 bases, with 11 bases sitting between them. CDR3 sequence: CSARPGTDNQPQHF. In DNA, the CDR3 is TGCAGTGCTAGACCAGGGACGGACAATCAGCCCCAGCATTTT.

For this clonotype: This may be a read error: a much more frequent sequence differs by one nucleotide. The V and J genes are TRBV7-9 and TRBJ2-1; 8 bases fit TRBD2. Trimming removed 5 bases from V and 8 bases from J; junction bases left unmatched: 5. Germline CDR1 and CDR2: SEHNR and FQNEAQ (reference sequence). This CDR3 spans 13 amino acids. The CDR3 protein is CASSRAGVYEQFF. The CDR3 nucleotides read TGTGCCAGCAGCCGAGCGGGGGTCTATGAGCAGTTCTTC. Drawing the rest from reference TRBV7-9 and TRBJ2-1, the complete variable domain is DTGVSQNPRHKITKRGQNVTFRCDPISEHNRLYWYRQTLGQGPEFLTYFQNEAQLEKSRLLSDRFSAERPKGSFSTLEIQRTEQGDSAMYLCASSRAGVYEQFFGPGTRLTVL.

A few counts support this clonotype. This chain links TRBV11-1 with TRBJ2-2; 8 positions match TRBD1. CDR3 length: 15 residues. Germline loops: CDR1 SGHAT, CDR2 FQDESV (reference sequence). Trimming removed 7 bases from V and 2 bases from J; junction bases left unmatched: 6. The CDR3 DNA is TGTGCCAGCAACACAGGACAGGGAAACACCGGGGAGCTGTTTTTT. Translation gives CASNTGQGNTGELFF.

This chain links TRBV5-1 with TRBJ1-1; the match to TRBD1 covers 8 bases. Unmatched junction bases numbered 6, after V lost 5 bases and J lost 3 bases. Germline V gene lookup returns CDR1 SGHRS and CDR2 YFSETQ. This CDR3 has 14 amino acids. The CDR3 reads CASRTDRDDTEAFF. CDR3 nucleotides: TGCGCCAGCAGGACGGACAGGGATGACACTGAAGCTTTCTTT. The full variable domain, in which reference TRBV5-1 and TRBJ1-1 provide the parts outside the CDR3, is KAGVTQTPRYLIKTRGQQVTLSCSPISGHRSVSWYQQTPGQGLQFLFEYFSETQRNKGNFPGRFSGRQFSNSRSEMNVSTLELGDSALYLCASRTDRDDTEAFFGQGTRLTVV.

This clonotype showed up many times. The V and J genes are TRBV12-3 or TRBV12-4 and TRBJ2-5; TRBD1 or TRBD2 may be the D gene (5 bases each). The CDR3 is made up of 17 amino acids. V lost 5 bases and J 5 bases, leaving 24 bases between the germline ends. The CDR3 DNA sequence: TGTGCCAGCAGTAAACCCCTCTCGAGTCGGGGCGGGGAGACCCAGTACTTC. The encoded protein is CASSKPLSSRGGETQYF.

The chain recombines TRBV7-3 with TRBJ2-3, with unresolved D. V lost 5 bases and J lost 0, with 12 bases in between. Germline lookup yields CDR1 SGHTA and CDR2 FQGTGA. The length of the CDR3 is 15 residues. DNA of the CDR3: TGTGCCAGCAGCCAAAGAGGAGAAAGCACAGATACGCAGTATTTT. Amino acids: CASSQRGESTDTQYF.

This sequence joins TRBV4-1 and TRBJ1-1, with a possible D match to TRBD1 (6 bases). Trimming shortened V by 0 bases and J by 5 bases, and 16 bases separated the two germline ends. Germline CDR1 reads MGHRA; CDR2 reads YSYEKL. This CDR3 contains 16 residues. The CDR3 sequence is CASSQDRGPLGTEAFF. The DNA of the CDR3 is TGCGCCAGCAGCCAAGATCGGGGGCCCCTCGGGACTGAAGCTTTCTTT.